A selection of T cell receptor beta chains follows, all from one sample in a study of T-cell reconstitution after alpha-beta-depleted transplantation in children. TCRdb itself ran the PCR reads through MiXCR, one entry per CDR3 protein. Among 610,000 or so distinct CDR3 sequences, 25% to 30% were seen once, and the ten largest hold approximately 39%. The specimen comprised PBMCs, sampled before TCRalphabeta/CD19-depleted stem cell transplant. Receptors originate from a boy less than two years old with Wiskott-Aldrich syndrome, due to receive a stem cell transplant. CDR3s include the opening cysteine and the closing phenylalanine or tryptophan. A D gene is named only where the DNA matches it firmly. A clone size is listed for some rows: how often the clone was seen (once, few, many), or a class if it is expanded.

clone size: .
V gene: TRBV5-6
CDR3 length: 15
D gene: .
J gene: TRBJ1-2
CDR3 DNA: TGTGCCAGCAGCCCACCGCAAGGGATTGGCTATGGCTACACCTTC
CDR3 protein: CASSPPQGIGYGYTF

clone size: .
V gene: TRBV5-1
CDR3 length: 13
D gene: TRBD1
J gene: TRBJ1-2
CDR3 DNA: TGCGCCAGCAGCGGGGGACAGGGGTTGGGCTACACCTTC
CDR3 protein: CASSGGQGLGYTF

clone size: .
V gene: TRBV20-1
CDR3 length: 13
D gene: .
J gene: TRBJ2-1
CDR3 DNA: TGCAGTACGGGACCTCCCCCCTACAATGAGCAGTTCTTC
CDR3 protein: CSTGPPPYNEQFF

clone size: .
V gene: TRBV27
CDR3 length: 14
D gene: .
J gene: TRBJ2-1
CDR3 DNA: TGTGCCAGCAGGGGAAGACAGTCCTACAATGAGCAGTTCTTC
CDR3 protein: CASRGRQSYNEQFF

clone size: .
V gene: TRBV5-1
CDR3 length: 13
D gene: TRBD2
J gene: TRBJ2-1
CDR3 DNA: TGCGCCAGCACAGCGGGAGAATTCAATGAGCAGTTCTTC
CDR3 protein: CASTAGEFNEQFF

clone size: .
V gene: TRBV27
CDR3 length: 16
D gene: .
J gene: TRBJ2-1
CDR3 DNA: TGTGCCAGCAGTTTCCTAGGGCTCCACCCAGGCGGGGAGCAGTTCTTC
CDR3 protein: CASSFLGLHPGGEQFF

clone size: .
V gene: TRBV20-1
CDR3 length: 15
D gene: .
J gene: TRBJ1-1
CDR3 DNA: TGCAGCAGCACGGGCTCGGGGGCAAGGAACACTGAAGCTTTCTTT
CDR3 protein: CSSTGSGARNTEAFF

clone size: .
V gene: TRBV29-1
CDR3 length: 13
D gene: .
J gene: TRBJ1-2
CDR3 DNA: TGCAGCGTTGAAGATCAGGGGCGCTATGGCTACACCTTC
CDR3 protein: CSVEDQGRYGYTF

clone size: .
V gene: TRBV28
CDR3 length: 13
D gene: TRBD1
J gene: TRBJ1-1
CDR3 DNA: TGTGCCAGCAGGCCCGACAGGGGGAATGCAGCTTTCTTT
CDR3 protein: CASRPDRGNAAFF

clone size: .
V gene: TRBV2
CDR3 length: 12
D gene: .
J gene: TRBJ1-2
CDR3 DNA: TGTGCCAGCAGGCGGGACGACTATGGCTACACCTTC
CDR3 protein: CASRRDDYGYTF

clone size: .
V gene: TRBV20-1
CDR3 length: 13
D gene: .
J gene: TRBJ1-2
CDR3 DNA: TGCAGTGCCAGATGGGAAATCGAGTATGGCTACACCTTC
CDR3 protein: CSARWEIEYGYTF

clone size: .
V gene: TRBV4-1
CDR3 length: 16
D gene: TRBD1
J gene: TRBJ2-5
CDR3 DNA: TGCGCCAGCAGCCAAACCCGACAGGGGGCACAAGAGACCCAGTACTTC
CDR3 protein: CASSQTRQGAQETQYF

clone size: .
V gene: TRBV5-1
CDR3 length: 14
D gene: .
J gene: TRBJ2-1
CDR3 DNA: TGCGCCAGCAGCTTGGTACAGGGGGGGAATGAGCAGTTCTTC
CDR3 protein: CASSLVQGGNEQFF

clone size: .
V gene: TRBV18
CDR3 length: 17
D gene: TRBD1
J gene: TRBJ2-7
CDR3 DNA: TGTGCCAGCTCACCATCGAGGGGGACAGGGGGTCTTTACGAGCAGTACTTC
CDR3 protein: CASSPSRGTGGLYEQYF

clone size: few
V gene: TRBV7-3
CDR3 length: 18
D gene: .
J gene: TRBJ2-3
CDR3 DNA: TGTGCCAGCAGCTTAAAAGGGGGTTCAACAGCTATCACAGATACGCAGTATTTT
CDR3 protein: CASSLKGGSTAITDTQYF

clone size: few
V gene: TRBV20-1
CDR3 length: 14
D gene: .
J gene: TRBJ2-7
CDR3 DNA: TGCAGTGGGCTTGGGGGTCAAAACTCCTACGAGCAGTACTTC
CDR3 protein: CSGLGGQNSYEQYF

clone size: .
V gene: TRBV10-3
CDR3 length: 17
D gene: TRBD2
J gene: TRBJ2-1
CDR3 DNA: TGTGCCATCAGTGAGTGGGTCGGACTAGCGACCTACAATGAGCAGTTCTTC
CDR3 protein: CAISEWVGLATYNEQFF

clone size: .
V gene: TRBV6-1
CDR3 length: 15
D gene: .
J gene: TRBJ2-3
CDR3 DNA: TGTGCCAGCAGGCTAGCAGCCCCTAGCACAGATACGCAGTATTTT
CDR3 protein: CASRLAAPSTDTQYF

clone size: .
V gene: TRBV5-1
CDR3 length: 17
D gene: TRBD2
J gene: TRBJ2-7
CDR3 DNA: TGCGCCAGCAGGCCCCTACTAGCGGGAGAACGGGTATACGAGCAGTACTTC
CDR3 protein: CASRPLLAGERVYEQYF

clone size: .
V gene: TRBV11-2
CDR3 length: 18
D gene: TRBD2
J gene: TRBJ2-1
CDR3 DNA: TGTGCCAGCAGCCTCCCCGGAATACTAGCGGGGTATTACAATGAGCAGTTCTTC
CDR3 protein: CASSLPGILAGYYNEQFF

clone size: few
V gene: TRBV28
CDR3 length: 13
D gene: .
J gene: TRBJ2-7
CDR3 DNA: TGTGCCAGCAGAAGAGGGTTATCCTACGAGCAGTACTTC
CDR3 protein: CASRRGLSYEQYF

clone size: few
V gene: TRBV20-1
CDR3 length: 15
D gene: TRBD2
J gene: TRBJ2-3
CDR3 DNA: TGCAGTGCTCCCGTTCTAGCGGGACGCACAGATACGCAGTATTTT
CDR3 protein: CSAPVLAGRTDTQYF